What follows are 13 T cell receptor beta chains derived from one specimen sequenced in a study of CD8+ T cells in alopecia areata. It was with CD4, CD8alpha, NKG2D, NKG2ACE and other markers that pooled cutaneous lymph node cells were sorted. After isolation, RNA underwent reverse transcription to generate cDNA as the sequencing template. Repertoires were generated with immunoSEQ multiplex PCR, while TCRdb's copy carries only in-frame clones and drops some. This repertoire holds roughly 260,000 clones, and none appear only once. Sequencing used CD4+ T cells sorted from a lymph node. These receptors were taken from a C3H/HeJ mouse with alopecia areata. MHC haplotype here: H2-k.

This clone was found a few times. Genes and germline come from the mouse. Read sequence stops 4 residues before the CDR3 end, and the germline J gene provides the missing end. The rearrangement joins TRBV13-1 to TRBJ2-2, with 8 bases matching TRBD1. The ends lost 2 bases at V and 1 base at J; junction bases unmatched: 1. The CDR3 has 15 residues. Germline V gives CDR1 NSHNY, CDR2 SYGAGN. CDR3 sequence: CASSDRGQNTGQLYF. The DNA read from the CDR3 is TGTGCCAGCAGTGACAGGGGGCAAAACACCGGG.

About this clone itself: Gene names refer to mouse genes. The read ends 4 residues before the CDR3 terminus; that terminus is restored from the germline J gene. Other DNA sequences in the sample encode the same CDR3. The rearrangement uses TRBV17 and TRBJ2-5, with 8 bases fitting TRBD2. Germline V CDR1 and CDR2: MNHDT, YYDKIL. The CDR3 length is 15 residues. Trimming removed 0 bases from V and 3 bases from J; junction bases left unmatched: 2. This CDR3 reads CASSRDWGDQDTQYF. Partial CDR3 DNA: TGTGCTAGCAGTAGAGACTGGGGGGATCAAGAC.

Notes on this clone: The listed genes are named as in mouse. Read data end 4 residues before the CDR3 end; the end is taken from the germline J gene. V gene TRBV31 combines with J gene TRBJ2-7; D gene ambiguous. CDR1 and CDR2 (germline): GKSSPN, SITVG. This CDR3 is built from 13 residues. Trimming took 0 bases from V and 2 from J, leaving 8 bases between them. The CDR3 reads CAWSLDKTYEQYF. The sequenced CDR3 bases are TGTGCCTGGAGTCTAGACAAAACCTAT.

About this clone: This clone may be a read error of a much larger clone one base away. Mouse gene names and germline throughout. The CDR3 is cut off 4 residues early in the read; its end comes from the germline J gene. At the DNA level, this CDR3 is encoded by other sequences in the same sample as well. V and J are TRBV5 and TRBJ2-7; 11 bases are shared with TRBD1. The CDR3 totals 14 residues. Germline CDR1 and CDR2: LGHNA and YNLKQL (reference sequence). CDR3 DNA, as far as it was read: TGTGCCAGCAGCCCCCGGGACAGGGGGGAT. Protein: CASSPRDRGD. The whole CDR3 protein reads CASSPRDRGDEQYF.

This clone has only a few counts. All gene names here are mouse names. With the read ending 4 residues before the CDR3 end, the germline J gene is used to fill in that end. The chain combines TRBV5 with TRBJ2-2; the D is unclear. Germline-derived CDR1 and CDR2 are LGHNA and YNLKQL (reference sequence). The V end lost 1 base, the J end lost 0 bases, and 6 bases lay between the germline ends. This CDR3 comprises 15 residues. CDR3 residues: CASSQVTSNTGQLYF. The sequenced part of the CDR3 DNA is TGTGCCAGCAGCCAAGTGACATCAAACACCGGG.

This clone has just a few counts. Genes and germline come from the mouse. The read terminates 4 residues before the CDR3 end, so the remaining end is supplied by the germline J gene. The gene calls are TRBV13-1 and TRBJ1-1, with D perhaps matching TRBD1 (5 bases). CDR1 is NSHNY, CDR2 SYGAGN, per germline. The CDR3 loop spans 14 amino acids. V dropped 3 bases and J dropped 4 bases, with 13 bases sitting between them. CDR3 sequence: CASSGRVEGTEVFF. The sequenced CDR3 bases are TGTGCCAGCAGTGGCAGGGTTGAGGGCACA.

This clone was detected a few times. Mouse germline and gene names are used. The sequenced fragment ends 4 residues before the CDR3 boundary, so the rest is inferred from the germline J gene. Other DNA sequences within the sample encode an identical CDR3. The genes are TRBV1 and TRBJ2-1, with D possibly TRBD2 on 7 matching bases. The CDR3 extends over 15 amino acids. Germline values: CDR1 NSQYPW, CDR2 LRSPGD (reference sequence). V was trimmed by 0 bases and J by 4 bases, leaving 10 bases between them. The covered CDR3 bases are TGCACCTGCAGTGCAGAGCTGGGGGCTTATGCT. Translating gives CTCSAELGAYA. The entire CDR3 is CTCSAELGAYAEQFF.

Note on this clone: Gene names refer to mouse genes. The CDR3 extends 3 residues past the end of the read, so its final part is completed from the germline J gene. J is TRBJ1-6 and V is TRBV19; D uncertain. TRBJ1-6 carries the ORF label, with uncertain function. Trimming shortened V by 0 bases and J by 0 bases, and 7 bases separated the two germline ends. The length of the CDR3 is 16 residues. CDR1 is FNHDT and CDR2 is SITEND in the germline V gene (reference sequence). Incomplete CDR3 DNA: TGTGCCAGCAGTATAGCCAGGATTTCCTATAATTCGCCC. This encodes CASSIARISYNSP. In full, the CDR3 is CASSIARISYNSPLYF.

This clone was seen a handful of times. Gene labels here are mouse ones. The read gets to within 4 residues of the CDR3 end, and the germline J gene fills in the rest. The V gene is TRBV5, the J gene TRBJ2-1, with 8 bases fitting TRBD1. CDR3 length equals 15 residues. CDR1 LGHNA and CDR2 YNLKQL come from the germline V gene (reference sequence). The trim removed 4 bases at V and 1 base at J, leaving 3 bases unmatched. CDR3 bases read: TGTGCCAGCAGCCTTGACAGGGGAAACTATGCT. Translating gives CASSLDRGNYA. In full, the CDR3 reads CASSLDRGNYAEQFF.

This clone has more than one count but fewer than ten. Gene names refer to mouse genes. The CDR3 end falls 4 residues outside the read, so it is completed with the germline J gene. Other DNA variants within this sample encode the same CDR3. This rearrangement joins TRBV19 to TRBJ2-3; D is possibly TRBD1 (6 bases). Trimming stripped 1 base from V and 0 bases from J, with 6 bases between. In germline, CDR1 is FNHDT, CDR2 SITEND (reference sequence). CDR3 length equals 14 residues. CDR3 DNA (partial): TGTGCCAGCAGTATACAGGGGAGTGCAGAA. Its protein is CASSIQGSAE. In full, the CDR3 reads CASSIQGSAETLYF.

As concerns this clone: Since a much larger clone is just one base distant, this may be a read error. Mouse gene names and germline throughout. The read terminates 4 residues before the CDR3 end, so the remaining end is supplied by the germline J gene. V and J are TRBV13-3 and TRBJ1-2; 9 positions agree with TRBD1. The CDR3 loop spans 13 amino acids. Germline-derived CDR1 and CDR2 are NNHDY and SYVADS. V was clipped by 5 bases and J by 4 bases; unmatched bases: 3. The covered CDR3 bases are TGTGCCAGCAGCCGGGACAGGGCCTCC. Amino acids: CASSRDRAS. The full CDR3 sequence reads CASSRDRASDYTF.

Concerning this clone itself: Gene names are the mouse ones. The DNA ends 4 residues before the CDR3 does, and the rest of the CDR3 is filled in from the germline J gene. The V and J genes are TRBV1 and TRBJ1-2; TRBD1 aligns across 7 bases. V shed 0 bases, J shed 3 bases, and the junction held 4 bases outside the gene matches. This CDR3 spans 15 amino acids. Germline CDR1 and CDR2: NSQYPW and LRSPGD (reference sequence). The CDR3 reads CTCSADRQGHSDYTF. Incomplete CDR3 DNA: TGCACCTGCAGTGCAGACCGACAGGGACACTCC.

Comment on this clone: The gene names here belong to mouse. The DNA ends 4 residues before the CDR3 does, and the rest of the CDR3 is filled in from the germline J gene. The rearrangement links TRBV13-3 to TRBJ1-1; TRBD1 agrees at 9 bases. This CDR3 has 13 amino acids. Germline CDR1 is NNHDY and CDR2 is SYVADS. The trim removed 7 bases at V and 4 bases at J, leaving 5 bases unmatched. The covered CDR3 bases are TGTGCCAGCTACAGGGGGCAGGGCACA. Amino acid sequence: CASYRGQGT. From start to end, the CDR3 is CASYRGQGTEVFF.